The following is a T cell receptor beta chain sequence with its context. Original data processing: ImmunoSEQ junction-only sequences lacked quality scores, so their filtering differed. Assay used: immunoSEQ multiplex PCR; TCRdb lists only in-frame clones, some missing. V and J calls plus clone size are reproduced from that table; the DNA served to infer D and trimming. This table holds under 600,000 clones, nearly 80% found once. Germline CDR1 SEHNR, CDR2 FQNEAQ (reference sequence). The CDR3 length is 15 residues. The ends were cut back, 1 base at V and 12 bases at J, with 19 bases in the middle. This entry belongs to a study of shared clonotypes between healthy human individuals. Study background: Donor ages ranged 18 to 49 years: a couple of women, a few men.

V gene TRBV7-9 combines with J gene TRBJ2-1; TRBD2 might be the D (6 bases). Sequencing was carried out using PBMCs. This clonotype originated in a woman aged 40 to 50 in good health. Some clones in this sample may be carry-over from other donors' samples. The CDR3 DNA is TGTGCCAGCAGCTTAGTGGACAACCGACTAGGCAGGCAGTTCTTC. This gives the protein CASSLVDNRLGRQFF.